This passage covers 27 T cell receptor beta chains from one sample sequenced in a study of cytomegalovirus exposure and HLA in healthy donors. It was with 60 Vbeta and 13 Jbeta primers that the PCR ran. Assay: immunoSEQ multiplex PCR; the TCRdb copy retains only in-frame clones and omits some. The sample lists around 170,000 clones; 81% were seen once. Sequencing was performed on PBMCs. The receptors here all came from a man aged 50-59 years in good health and CMV-seronegative.

V gene TRBV9 combines with J gene TRBJ1-2, with D uncertain. The V end lost 1 base, the J end lost 1 base, and 11 bases lay between the germline ends. Germline V CDR1 and CDR2: SGDLS, YYNGEE. The CDR3 is 15 residues long. In nucleotides, the CDR3 is TGTGCCAGCAGCGTAAATTCAGCGGGTAACTATGGCTACACCTTC. This codes for CASSVNSAGNYGYTF.

The chain uses TRBV7-3 and TRBJ2-1, with TRBD2 matching 12 bases. Germline V lookup: CDR1 SGHTA, CDR2 FQGTGA. The CDR3 has 19 residues. Trimming removed 1 base from V and 0 bases from J; junction bases left unmatched: 7. DNA for the CDR3: TGTGCCAGCAGCTTAAGTAGACTAGCGGGGGCATCCTCCTACAATGAGCAGTTCTTC. It codes for CASSLSRLAGASSYNEQFF. Drawing the rest from reference TRBV7-3 and TRBJ2-1, the complete variable domain is GAGVSQTPSNKVTEKGKYVELRCDPISGHTALYWYRQSLGQGPEFLIYFQGTGAADDSGLPNDRFFAVRPEGSVSTLKIQRTERGDSAVYLCASSLSRLAGASSYNEQFFGPGTRLTVL.

In this sample, this clone turned up a few times. The chain combines TRBV10-3 with TRBJ1-1; D gene uncertain. The ends were cut back, 8 bases at V and 0 bases at J, with 7 bases in the middle. The V gene's germline CDR1 is ENHRY and CDR2 SYGVKD. The CDR3 contains 12 residues. The CDR3 loop is CAIGQVNTEAFF. The CDR3 DNA follows: TGTGCCATCGGCCAAGTGAACACTGAAGCTTTCTTT.

V and J are TRBV27 and TRBJ1-1; D unresolved. V was trimmed by 5 bases and J by 2 bases, leaving 9 bases between them. Germline V gene data show CDR1 as MNHEY and CDR2 as SMNVEV (reference sequence). The CDR3 runs to 13 residues. Here the CDR3 DNA reads TGTGCCAGCAGTCAGCGGGCTAACACTGAAGCTTTCTTT. It codes for CASSQRANTEAFF.

J is TRBJ2-1 and V is TRBV7-9, with D possibly being TRBD2 (5 bases). The CDR3 covers 16 residues. Germline CDR1 SEHNR, CDR2 FQNEAQ (reference sequence). Trimming took 1 base from V and 0 from J, leaving 10 bases between them. CDR3 sequence: CASSLEAASSYNEQFF. As DNA, the CDR3 is TGTGCCAGCAGCTTAGAAGCGGCCAGCTCCTACAATGAGCAGTTCTTC.

This clone was detected only once. The chain links TRBV9 to TRBJ2-2; TRBD1 aligns across 10 bases. Germline assignment: CDR1 SGDLS and CDR2 YYNGEE. V trimming: 3 bases; J trimming: 7 bases; junction bases outside the gene matches: 0. The CDR3 contains 13 residues. The CDR3 sequence is CASSGTGGGELFF. DNA for the CDR3: TGTGCCAGCAGCGGGACAGGGGGCGGGGAGCTGTTTTTT.

The rearrangement links TRBV27 to TRBJ2-3; TRBD2 might be the D (6 bases). The CDR3 has 13 amino acids. Trimming shortened V by 0 bases and J by 12 bases, and 13 bases separated the two germline ends. Germline V gene data show CDR1 as MNHEY and CDR2 as SMNVEV (reference sequence). The CDR3 coding sequence is TGTGCCAGCAGTTTATCAGGGACTTTGATTCAGTATTTT. Its protein is CASSLSGTLIQYF.

The rearrangement links TRBV6-5 to TRBJ1-2; possibly TRBD1 for D (5 bases). Trimming took 5 bases from V and 2 from J, leaving 9 bases between them. The CDR3 sequence is 13 residues long. CDR1 and CDR2 (germline): MNHEY, SVGAGI. This chain's CDR3 is CASSRQFNYGYTF. CDR3 nucleotide sequence: TGTGCCAGCAGTCGACAGTTCAACTATGGCTACACCTTC.

The gene calls are TRBV19 and TRBJ1-1, with D maybe TRBD1 (5 bases). Germline assignment: CDR1 LNHDA and CDR2 SQIVND (reference sequence). Trimming stripped 6 bases from V and 1 base from J, with 15 bases between. The CDR3 is 15 residues long. The CDR3 DNA sequence: TGTGCCAGTAGGTTGCAGACAGCAACGAACACTGAAGCTTTCTTT. This sequence encodes CASRLQTATNTEAFF.

V is TRBV5-5 and J is TRBJ1-6, with TRBD1 matching over 7 bases. Germline trimming cut 4 bases from V and 8 bases from J; bases unmatched to any gene: 3. CDR3 length equals 13 residues. Germline lookup yields CDR1 SGHKS and CDR2 YYEKEE (reference sequence). CDR3 in amino acids: CASSAQGDSPLHF. CDR3 nucleotide sequence: TGTGCCAGCAGCGCCCAGGGGGATTCACCCCTCCACTTT.

The chain joins TRBV7-2 to TRBJ2-3; TRBD2 matches at 9 bases. In germline, CDR1 is SGHTA, CDR2 FQGNSA. The V segment lost 6 bases and the J segment 4 bases; nucleotides outside the gene matches: 11. CDR3 length equals 16 residues. CDR3 bases: TGTGCCAGCAGACCACGGGAAGCGGGGGGTGCAGATACGCAGTATTTT. Translated: CASRPREAGGADTQYF.

This sequence joins TRBV2 and TRBJ2-1; D is unclear. The CDR3 extends over 13 amino acids. Germline V lookup: CDR1 SNHLY, CDR2 FYNNEI. V was shortened by 2 bases and J by 4 bases, with 6 bases between the two germline ends. CDR3 nucleotides: TGTGCCAGCAGTGAACACGGGTACAATGAGCAGTTCTTC. This gives the protein CASSEHGYNEQFF.

The chain has TRBV18 and TRBJ2-7; TRBD2 might be the D (5 bases). V was trimmed by 3 bases and J by 2 bases, leaving 8 bases between them. CDR3 size: 13 residues. CDR1 KGHSH and CDR2 LQKENI come from the germline V gene. CDR3 nucleotides: TGTGCCAGCTCACCTCCCGGGGCCTACGAGCAGTACTTC. This codes for CASSPPGAYEQYF.

The rearrangement uses TRBV5-8 and TRBJ2-3, with 12 bases identical to TRBD1. CDR1 SGHTS and CDR2 YDEGEE come from the germline V gene. V lost 4 bases, J lost 5 bases, and 17 bases stayed unmatched. The CDR3 runs 19 residues. CDR3: CASSPVTTGTGGVRDTQYF. The CDR3, as DNA: TGTGCCAGCAGCCCTGTTACAACCGGGACAGGGGGCGTCAGAGATACGCAGTATTTT. The whole variable domain, remainder taken from reference TRBV5-8 and TRBJ2-3, is EAGVTQSPTHLIKTRGQQATLRCSPISGHTSVYWYQQALGLGLQFLLWYDEGEERNRGNFPPRFSGRQFPNYSSELNVNALELEDSALYLCASSPVTTGTGGVRDTQYFGPGTRLTVL.

V and J are TRBV19 and TRBJ2-2; the match to TRBD2 covers 7 bases. The germline V gene encodes CDR1 LNHDA and CDR2 SQIVND (reference sequence). The CDR3 covers 15 residues. J was trimmed by 3 bases and V by 2 bases; bases with no gene match: 3. The CDR3 DNA sequence: TGTGCCAGTAGTATATCGGGACTACACACCGGGGAGCTGTTTTTT. Its protein product is CASSISGLHTGELFF.

The genes are TRBV11-2 and TRBJ2-1; D may be TRBD1 (5 bases). The CDR3 runs 15 residues. Germline assignment: CDR1 SGHAT and CDR2 FQNNGV. Trimming took 4 bases from V and 0 from J, leaving 10 bases between them. The CDR3 reads CASSSGHSSYNEQFF. For the CDR3, the DNA is TGTGCCAGCAGCTCAGGACATTCCTCCTACAATGAGCAGTTCTTC.

The chain carries TRBV4-2 and TRBJ1-2; TRBD1 matches at 8 bases. CDR1 is LGHNA and CDR2 is YNFKEQ in the germline V gene. V trimming: 1 base; J trimming: 4 bases; junction bases outside the gene matches: 2. The CDR3 runs to 14 residues. CDR3 coding DNA: TGTGCCAGCAGCCAAGCAGGGGGCAGCTATGGCTACACCTTC. Translated, it gives CASSQAGGSYGYTF.

The rearrangement links TRBV21-1 to TRBJ1-1; the table calls TRBD1, which could not be checked here. TRBV21-1 is assigned pseudogene status. This CDR3 is 18 amino acids long. The CDR3 protein is CASSKAPTRTGGYTEAFF. The DNA of the CDR3 is TGTGCCAGCAGCAAAGCCCCCACTCGGACAGGGGGATATACTGAAGCTTTCTTT.

This chain joins TRBV6-5 and TRBJ2-4; possibly TRBD1 for D (6 bases). This CDR3 spans 15 amino acids. Trimming stripped 6 bases from V and 5 bases from J, with 17 bases between. Germline CDR1 reads MNHEY; CDR2 reads SVGAGI. CDR3 coding DNA: TGTGCCAGCAGCCGGACGGACAGTCGCCAAAACATTCAGTACTTC. This translates into CASSRTDSRQNIQYF.

The chain employs TRBV9 and TRBJ2-7; D ambiguous. Deletions cut 0 bases from V and 6 bases from J, with 13 bases between. Germline V gene lookup returns CDR1 SGDLS and CDR2 YYNGEE. The CDR3 has 14 residues. The CDR3 protein is CASSVAGLGGEQYF. The CDR3 DNA reads as TGTGCCAGCAGCGTAGCTGGTCTCGGTGGCGAGCAGTACTTC.

The CDR3 sequence: CASSLGQGTNTEAFF. In DNA form, the CDR3 reads TGCGCCAGCAGCCTAGGACAGGGTACGAACACTGAAGCTTTCTTT. The chain couples TRBV5-1 to TRBJ1-1, with 8 bases identical to TRBD1. This CDR3 is built from 15 residues. Germline V gene data show CDR1 as SGHRS and CDR2 as YFSETQ. V dropped 4 bases and J dropped 1; count of bases not matched to a gene: 6. The variable domain in full, with the rest retrieved from reference TRBV5-1 and TRBJ1-1, is KAGVTQTPRYLIKTRGQQVTLSCSPISGHRSVSWYQQTPGQGLQFLFEYFSETQRNKGNFPGRFSGRQFSNSRSEMNVSTLELGDSALYLCASSLGQGTNTEAFFGQGTRLTVV.

V gene TRBV29-1 combines with J gene TRBJ2-1, with 10 bases matching TRBD2. The germline V gene has CDR1 SQVTM and CDR2 ANQGSEA. J gave up 12 bases and V 8 bases, and 16 bases lay outside the gene matches. This CDR3 comprises 14 residues. CDR3 protein: CSSRGTSVLNAQFF. In DNA form, the CDR3 reads TGCAGCTCTCGGGGGACTAGCGTTCTAAACGCGCAGTTCTTC.

The V call is TRBV2, the J call TRBJ2-1; 7 bases are shared with TRBD2. This CDR3 contains 15 residues. From germline, CDR1 is SNHLY and CDR2 FYNNEI. The V and J ends lost 10 bases and 0 bases, in that order; junction bases with no gene match: 9. CDR3 DNA: TGTGCCACCCGGGAGGCGGCGAGCTCCTACAATGAGCAGTTCTTC. Translation: CATREAASSYNEQFF.

This clone was found a few times. This rearrangement joins TRBV6-5 to TRBJ1-5; 7 bases map to TRBD1. J lost 6 bases, V lost 6 bases, and 11 bases had no gene match. This CDR3 has 15 amino acids. CDR1 MNHEY and CDR2 SVGAGI come from the germline V gene. CDR3 in DNA: TGTGCCAGCAGCCCTGGGACAGCGGGCAGTCAGCCCCAGCATTTT. This gives the protein CASSPGTAGSQPQHF.

The chain has TRBV28 and TRBJ1-6, with 7 bases aligning to TRBD1. Germline V gives CDR1 MDHEN, CDR2 SYDVKM. V lost 5 bases and J lost 8; bases outside the gene matches: 15. The length of the CDR3 is 17 residues. In DNA, the CDR3 is TGTGCCAGCAGTGCGACAGGGAGTATCGTTATTTATTCACCCCTCCACTTT. Its translation: CASSATGSIVIYSPLHF.

The V gene is TRBV10-3, the J gene TRBJ1-5; a possible D gene is TRBD1 (6 bases). This CDR3 is built from 13 residues. CDR1 and CDR2 (germline): ENHRY, SYGVKD. Trimming removed 3 bases from V and 7 bases from J, with 10 bases in between. The CDR3 nucleotides read TGTGCCATCAGTGAAGGGCAGGGGCAGCCCCAGCATTTT. Amino acid sequence: CAISEGQGQPQHF.

The rearrangement joins TRBV6-5 to TRBJ2-7; a weak D match, TRBD1 (6 bases). V was clipped by 5 bases and J by 2 bases, with 16 bases between them. Germline V gene sequence: CDR1 MNHEY, CDR2 SVGAGI. The CDR3 contains 15 residues. CDR3 coding DNA: TGTGCCAGCAGTCCCGCCCCAGGGGCTCCCTACGAGCAGTACTTC. Protein sequence: CASSPAPGAPYEQYF.